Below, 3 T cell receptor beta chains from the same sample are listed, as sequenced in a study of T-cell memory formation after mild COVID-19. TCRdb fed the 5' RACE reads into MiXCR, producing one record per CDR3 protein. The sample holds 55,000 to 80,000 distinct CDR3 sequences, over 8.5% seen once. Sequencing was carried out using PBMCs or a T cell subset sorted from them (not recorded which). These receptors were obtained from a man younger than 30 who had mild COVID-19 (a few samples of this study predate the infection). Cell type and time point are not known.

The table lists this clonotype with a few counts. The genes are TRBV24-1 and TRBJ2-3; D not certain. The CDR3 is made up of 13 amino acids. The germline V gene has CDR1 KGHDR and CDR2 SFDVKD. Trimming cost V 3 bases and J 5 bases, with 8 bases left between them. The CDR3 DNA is TGTGCCACCAGTGATGGCCCCGAAGATACGCAGTATTTT. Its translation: CATSDGPEDTQYF.

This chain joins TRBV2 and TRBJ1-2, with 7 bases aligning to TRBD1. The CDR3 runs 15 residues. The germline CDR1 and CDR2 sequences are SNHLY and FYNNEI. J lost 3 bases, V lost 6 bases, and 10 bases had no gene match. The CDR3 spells CASRRTGQGDYGYTF. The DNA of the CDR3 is TGTGCCAGCAGGCGGACAGGACAAGGTGACTATGGCTACACCTTC.

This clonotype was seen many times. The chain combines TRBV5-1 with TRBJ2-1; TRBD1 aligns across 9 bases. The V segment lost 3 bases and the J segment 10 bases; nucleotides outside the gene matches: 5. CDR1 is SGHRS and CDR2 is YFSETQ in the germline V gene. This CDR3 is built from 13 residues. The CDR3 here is CASSSTGGREQFF. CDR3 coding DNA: TGCGCCAGCAGCTCGACAGGGGGAAGGGAGCAGTTCTTC.